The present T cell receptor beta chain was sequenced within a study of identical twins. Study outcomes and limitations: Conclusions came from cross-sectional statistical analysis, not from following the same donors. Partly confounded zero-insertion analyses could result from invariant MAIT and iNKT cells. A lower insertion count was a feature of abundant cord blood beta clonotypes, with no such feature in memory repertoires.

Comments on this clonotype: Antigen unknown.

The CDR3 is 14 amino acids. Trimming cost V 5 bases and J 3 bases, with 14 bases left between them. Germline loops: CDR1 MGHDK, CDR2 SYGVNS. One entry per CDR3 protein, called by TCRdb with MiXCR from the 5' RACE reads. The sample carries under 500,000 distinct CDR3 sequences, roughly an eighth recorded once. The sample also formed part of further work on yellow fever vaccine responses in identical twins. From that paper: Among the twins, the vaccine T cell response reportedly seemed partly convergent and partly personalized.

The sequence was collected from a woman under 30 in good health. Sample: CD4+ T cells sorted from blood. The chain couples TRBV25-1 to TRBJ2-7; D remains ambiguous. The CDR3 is CASSPAGFFYEQYF. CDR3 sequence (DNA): TGTGCCAGCAGTCCGGCAGGATTTTTCTACGAGCAGTACTTC.